The 13 T cell receptor beta chains given below trace back to one sample, sequenced in a study of Graves' ophthalmopathy and Graves' hyperthyroidism. Researchers took RNA transcripts and amplified TCR beta CDR3 regions from them. HTBI primers served in a first-round RT-PCR, which a second-round multiplex PCR followed. TCRdb re-called the multiplex PCR reads with MiXCR, one entry per CDR3 protein. The table has over a million distinct CDR3 sequences, about 40% seen once. The specimen sequenced was peripheral blood or thyroid tissue (not recorded which). Receptors originate from an adult man with Graves' hyperthyroidism.

This rearrangement joins TRBV19 to TRBJ1-2; TRBD1 matches at 8 bases. Per the germline V gene, CDR1 is LNHDA and CDR2 is SQIVND (reference sequence). The V segment lost 7 bases and the J segment 2 bases; nucleotides outside the gene matches: 6. This CDR3 spans 14 amino acids. This CDR3 reads CASTRTGRNYGYTF. CDR3 coding DNA: TGTGCCAGTACACGGACAGGGAGAAACTATGGCTACACCTTC.

This clonotype occurred a few times. With a much larger clone just one base away, this may be a read error. V and J are TRBV5-6 and TRBJ1-5, with 9 bases aligning to TRBD1. Germline assignment: CDR1 SGHDT and CDR2 YYEEEE. This CDR3 is built from 15 residues. V was pared by 4 bases and J by 5 bases, with 7 bases of the junction left unmatched. The CDR3 DNA is TGTGCCAGCAGCGCGACAGGGGGTCCTCATCAGCCCCAGCATTTT. Translating gives CASSATGGPHQPQHF. The full variable domain, rest sourced from reference TRBV5-6 and TRBJ1-5, is DAGVTQSPTHLIKTRGQQVTLRCSPKSGHDTVSWYQQALGQGPQFIFQYYEEEERQRGNFPDRFSGHQFPNYSSELNVNALLLGDSALYLCASSATGGPHQPQHFGDGTRLSIL.

This clonotype was detected a few times. The chain has TRBV30 and TRBJ2-7; the D gene could be TRBD1 or TRBD2 (7 bases each). V was trimmed by 3 bases and J by 4 bases, leaving 13 bases between them. This CDR3 region has 13 residues. In germline, CDR1 is GTSNPN, CDR2 SVGIG (reference sequence). The CDR3 DNA reads as TGTGCCTGGAGAGGGACAGCGGGATACGAGCAGTACTTC. This gives the protein CAWRGTAGYEQYF.

The sample holds a few counts of this clonotype. The V call is TRBV6-1, the J call TRBJ1-5, with D maybe TRBD1 (5 bases). Germline V gene lookup returns CDR1 MNHNS and CDR2 SASEGT. The CDR3 has 15 amino acids. Trimming took 7 bases from V and 7 from J, leaving 20 bases between them. CDR3 sequence (DNA): TGTGCCAGCACTCGACGGCAGGGAACGGTGCAGCCCCAGCATTTT. It specifies CASTRRQGTVQPQHF.

The rearrangement joins TRBV12-3 or TRBV12-4 to TRBJ1-1; D perhaps matches TRBD1 (5 bases). Trimming took off 1 base at V and 6 bases at J, with 15 bases between the two ends. CDR3 length equals 15 residues. This chain's CDR3 is CASSLGGYQGPEAFF. As DNA, the CDR3 is TGTGCCAGCAGTTTAGGAGGGTACCAGGGACCTGAAGCTTTCTTT.

The chain carries TRBV29-1 and TRBJ2-6; D is perhaps TRBD1 (6 bases). The CDR3 has 11 amino acids. CDR1 and CDR2 from the germline V gene are SQVTM and ANQGSEA. With 7 bases removed from V and 6 bases from J, the gap between germline ends came to 7 bases. CDR3 sequence (DNA): TGCAGCGGGGGACAGGCCAACGTCCTGACTTTC. This encodes CSGGQANVLTF.

V gene TRBV25-1 combines with J gene TRBJ1-5; the D is unclear. The CDR3 loop spans 13 amino acids. Germline lookup yields CDR1 MGHDK and CDR2 SYGVNS. V was clipped by 8 bases and J by 4 bases, with 12 bases between them. Here the CDR3 DNA reads TGTGCCAGCTTAGATCTGATTAATCAGCCCCAGCATTTT. Translation gives CASLDLINQPQHF.

This chain links TRBV5-1 with TRBJ1-5; TRBD1 aligns across 9 bases. Germline lookup yields CDR1 SGHRS and CDR2 YFSETQ. The CDR3 loop spans 16 amino acids. J gave up 2 bases and V 4 bases, and 7 bases lay outside the gene matches. CDR3 DNA: TGCGCCAGCAGCGTGGGACAGGGTGACGGCAATCAGCCCCAGCATTTT. It yields the protein CASSVGQGDGNQPQHF.

The chain recombines TRBV7-2 with TRBJ1-6; perhaps TRBD1 as D (6 bases). Germline V CDR1 and CDR2: SGHTA, FQGNSA. The CDR3 is 14 amino acids. V dropped 5 bases and J dropped 9 bases, with 14 bases sitting between them. The CDR3 protein is CASSHDPGASPLHF. The CDR3 coding sequence is TGTGCCAGCAGCCATGACCCGGGGGCTTCACCCCTCCACTTT.

This clonotype was seen at least ten times. Sequence at one end of the junction differs from germline and may be a read error. The chain carries TRBV10-2 and TRBJ2-7; 9 positions match TRBD1. This CDR3 has 14 amino acids. Germline CDR1 WSHSY, CDR2 SAAADI. The CDR3 nucleotides are TGTGCCAGCAGCCATCCGGGACAGGGCTACGAGCAGTACTTC. Its translation: CASSHPGQGYEQYF.

In this sample, this clonotype turned up many times. The chain uses TRBV24-1 and TRBJ1-5, with D possibly TRBD1 on 6 matching bases. Germline CDR1 and CDR2: KGHDR and SFDVKD. The CDR3 has 16 amino acids. With 4 bases removed from V and 7 bases from J, the gap between germline ends came to 19 bases. The CDR3, as DNA: TGTGCCACCAGTGACCGTAATACCAGGGGTGGACAGCCCCAGCATTTT. Its protein is CATSDRNTRGGQPQHF.

This clonotype occurred many times. The chain links TRBV12-3 or TRBV12-4 to TRBJ1-6; weak D call: TRBD1 (6 bases). This CDR3 is 14 amino acids long. Trimming left V 6 bases short and J 9 bases short, with 15 bases between. This chain's CDR3 is CASSLRGGGSPLHF. The CDR3 nucleotides are TGTGCCAGCAGCTTACGGGGAGGGGGTTCACCCCTCCACTTT.

The chain combines TRBV2 with TRBJ1-2; 8 positions agree with TRBD1. The CDR3 sequence is 14 residues long. The V segment lost 6 bases and the J segment 6 bases; nucleotides outside the gene matches: 9. Germline V CDR1 and CDR2: SNHLY, FYNNEI. The CDR3 reads CASRASDREDGYTF. The CDR3 region has the DNA TGTGCCAGCAGAGCCTCGGACAGGGAGGATGGCTACACCTTC.